These 3 T cell receptor beta chains came from one sample sequenced in a study of blood T cell repertoires in COVID-19. Some clones are missing from TCRdb's copy, which holds only in-frame ones; the method was immunoSEQ multiplex PCR. Of roughly 290,000 clones in the sample, over 75% are singletons; the top ten hold over 2%. Source material: PBMCs or T cells enriched from blood (not recorded which). Source of these receptors: a young man who had recovered from COVID-19.

This sequence joins TRBV9 and TRBJ2-3, with D maybe TRBD2 (6 bases). Germline CDR1 SGDLS, CDR2 YYNGEE. CDR3 size: 15 residues. The V end lost 4 bases, the J end lost 3 bases, and 15 bases lay between the germline ends. The CDR3: CASSPRPAGTDTQYF. The CDR3 region has the DNA TGTGCCAGCAGCCCCCGTCCGGCGGGGACAGATACGCAGTATTTT.

The genes are TRBV29-1 and TRBJ2-7; 9 bases are shared with TRBD2. Germline trimming cut 6 bases from V and 4 bases from J; bases unmatched to any gene: 10. CDR1 is SQVTM and CDR2 is ANQGSEA in the germline V gene. The CDR3 is 14 residues long. The CDR3 region is CSVGHGGGVYEQYF. The DNA of the CDR3 is TGCAGCGTGGGACATGGCGGGGGGGTATACGAGCAGTACTTC.

The chain recombines TRBV9 with TRBJ2-3; possibly TRBD2 for D (6 bases). Germline assignment: CDR1 SGDLS and CDR2 YYNGEE. The CDR3 sequence is 13 residues long. Trimming left V 3 bases short and J 10 bases short, with 15 bases between. The CDR3 protein is CASSGGDSAAQYF. Here the CDR3 DNA reads TGTGCCAGCAGCGGCGGGGACTCCGCAGCGCAGTATTTT.